One sample yielded the 30 T cell receptor beta chains listed below, sequenced in a study of CD8 T cells in ankylosing spondylitis. TCRdb recomputed calls from the 5' RACE reads with MiXCR, one row per CDR3 protein. The sample has over 150,000 distinct CDR3 sequences; around 13% are singletons. The sample taken for sequencing was blood, either unsorted or a sorted T cell fraction (not recorded which). These receptors came from a male donor with ankylosing spondylitis or in good health (not recorded which).

This clonotype was seen at least ten times. The V and J genes are TRBV29-1 and TRBJ2-1; D is undetermined. Germline V gene data show CDR1 as SQVTM and CDR2 as ANQGSEA. The CDR3 is made up of 15 amino acids. V lost 2 bases, J lost 2 bases, and 13 bases lay in between. The CDR3 loop reads CSVELNGIPYNEQFF. In DNA form, the CDR3 reads TGCAGCGTTGAACTCAACGGTATTCCCTACAATGAGCAGTTCTTC.

This clonotype was seen a few times. The chain is built from TRBV11-2 and TRBJ2-5; the D is unclear. Trimming removed 1 base from V and 5 bases from J, with 14 bases in between. The germline CDR1 and CDR2 sequences are SGHAT and FQNNGV. The length of the CDR3 is 15 residues. Here the CDR3 reads CASSLGSPGRETQYF. The CDR3 DNA reads TGTGCCAGCAGCTTAGGCAGCCCGGGTAGGGAGACCCAGTACTTC. The full variable domain, its missing parts supplied by reference TRBV11-2 and TRBJ2-5, is EAGVAQSPRYKIIEKRQSVAFWCNPISGHATLYWYQQILGQGPKLLIQFQNNGVVDDSQLPKDRFSAERLKGVDSTLKIQPAKLEDSAVYLCASSLGSPGRETQYFGPGTRLLVL.

This clonotype was observed at least ten times. The rearrangement uses TRBV11-2 and TRBJ2-2, with D uncertain. Germline V gene sequence: CDR1 SGHAT, CDR2 FQNNGV. Trimming cost V 11 bases and J 5 bases, with 15 bases left between them. This CDR3 spans 13 amino acids. The CDR3: CASPARRTGELFF. The DNA of the CDR3 is TGTGCCTCCCCGGCGAGGCGGACCGGGGAGCTGTTTTTT. The full variable domain, rest sourced from reference TRBV11-2 and TRBJ2-2, is EAGVAQSPRYKIIEKRQSVAFWCNPISGHATLYWYQQILGQGPKLLIQFQNNGVVDDSQLPKDRFSAERLKGVDSTLKIQPAKLEDSAVYLCASPARRTGELFFGEGSRLTVL.

V and J are TRBV2 and TRBJ2-3, with 11 bases that match TRBD2. This CDR3 has 17 amino acids. Unmatched junction bases numbered 11, after V lost 7 bases and J lost 2 bases. Germline V gives CDR1 SNHLY, CDR2 FYNNEI. The CDR3 loop reads CASNGLAGGVSTDTQYF. In DNA, the CDR3 is TGTGCCAGCAATGGGCTAGCGGGAGGAGTCTCCACAGATACGCAGTATTTT.

In this sample, this clonotype turned up a few times. CDR3 loop: CASSLGSALSYNSPLHF. DNA of the CDR3: TGTGCCAGCAGCTTGGGTTCGGCGCTCTCCTATAATTCACCCCTCCACTTT. The chain has TRBV11-3 and TRBJ1-6, with D hard to call. V was shortened by 3 bases and J by 0 bases, with 12 bases between the two germline ends. The germline CDR1 and CDR2 sequences are SGHNT and YENEEA. The CDR3 contains 17 residues.

This clonotype was picked up a small number of times. The V gene is TRBV5-1, the J gene TRBJ2-7; 15 nucleotides agree with TRBD2. The CDR3 consists of 16 residues. Germline V gene sequence: CDR1 SGHRS, CDR2 YFSETQ. V lost 4 bases and J lost 4; bases outside the gene matches: 6. Here the CDR3 DNA reads TGCGCCAGCAGCAGGACTAGCGGGAGGGCCGGGTACGAGCAGTACTTC. Its translation: CASSRTSGRAGYEQYF.

In its sample, this clonotype was seen a few times. The chain carries TRBV14 and TRBJ2-5; D gene unclear. V lost 4 bases to trimming and J lost 2 bases, with 17 bases between them. Germline CDR1 is SGHDN and CDR2 is FVKESK. CDR3 length: 16 residues. DNA of the CDR3: TGTGCCAGCAGCCCCCTTGGCCGGGTCGGACAAGAGACCCAGTACTTC. Translation gives CASSPLGRVGQETQYF.

This clonotype was detected ten times or more. This chain uses TRBV7-2 with TRBJ2-2; 7 nucleotides align to TRBD1. The CDR3 consists of 17 residues. The germline V gene has CDR1 SGHTA and CDR2 FQGNSA. The J segment lost 0 bases and the V segment lost 5 bases, leaving 9 bases of the junction unmatched. The CDR3 protein is CASSILQGVSNTGELFF. In DNA, the CDR3 is TGTGCCAGCAGCATTCTTCAGGGGGTCTCGAACACCGGGGAGCTGTTTTTT. The entire variable domain, with the rest obtained from reference TRBV7-2 and TRBJ2-2, is as follows: GAGVSQSPSNKVTEKGKDVELRCDPISGHTALYWYRQSLGQGLEFLIYFQGNSAPDKSGLPSDRFSAERTGGSVSTLTIQRTQQEDSAVYLCASSILQGVSNTGELFFGEGSRLTVL.

V is TRBV7-2 and J is TRBJ1-2; perhaps TRBD1 as D (5 bases). Trimming left V 2 bases short and J 5 bases short, with 18 bases between. This CDR3 contains 16 residues. Germline CDR1 SGHTA, CDR2 FQGNSA. In DNA, the CDR3 is TGTGCCAGCAGCTTATACCCCCGAGTGGGGCATTATGGCTACACCTTC. Its translation: CASSLYPRVGHYGYTF.

CDR3 residues: CASSLGEGAGTGELFF. Here the CDR3 DNA reads TGTGCCAGCAGCTTAGGGGAGGGGGCAGGCACCGGGGAGCTGTTTTTT. The V and J genes are TRBV11-2 and TRBJ2-2; the D call may be TRBD1 or TRBD2 (7 bases each). The CDR3 extends over 16 amino acids. Germline V gives CDR1 SGHAT, CDR2 FQNNGV. V lost 1 base, J lost 4 bases, and 13 bases lay in between.

The chain carries TRBV15 and TRBJ2-1, with TRBD1 identical over 7 bases. The CDR3 has 14 amino acids. J lost 4 bases, V lost 5 bases, and 5 bases had no gene match. The germline CDR1 and CDR2 sequences are LNHNV and YYDKDF (reference sequence). This CDR3 reads CATSGRDSYNEQFF. The DNA for the CDR3 is TGTGCCACCAGCGGCCGGGACAGTTACAATGAGCAGTTCTTC.

The rearrangement joins TRBV4-1 to TRBJ2-7; 13 bases map to TRBD2. The V segment lost 2 bases and the J segment 3 bases; nucleotides outside the gene matches: 1. The CDR3 runs 15 residues. Germline CDR1 and CDR2: MGHRA and YSYEKL. The DNA of the CDR3 is TGCGCCAGCAGCCAATGGACTAGCGGGGGCTACGAGCAGTACTTC. Its translation is CASSQWTSGGYEQYF.

A single count supports this clonotype. This chain uses TRBV11-2 with TRBJ2-7; the match to TRBD2 covers 8 bases. The CDR3 has 18 amino acids. V was pared by 0 bases and J by 0 bases, with 10 bases of the junction left unmatched. Germline V lookup: CDR1 SGHAT, CDR2 FQNNGV. This CDR3 is CASSLDLLAGGSSYEQYF. Here the CDR3 DNA reads TGTGCCAGCAGCTTAGATCTCCTAGCGGGCGGGAGCTCCTACGAGCAGTACTTC.

The chain couples TRBV7-2 to TRBJ2-3; weak D call: TRBD2 (5 bases). Germline CDR1 reads SGHTA; CDR2 reads FQGNSA. Trimming removed 5 bases from V and 6 bases from J, with 12 bases in between. The CDR3 runs 13 residues. The CDR3 coding sequence is TGTGCCAGCAGCCCGGACTGGGCTGATACGCAGTATTTT. Translating it yields CASSPDWADTQYF. Full variable domain (remainder filled in from reference TRBV7-2 and TRBJ2-3): GAGVSQSPSNKVTEKGKDVELRCDPISGHTALYWYRQSLGQGLEFLIYFQGNSAPDKSGLPSDRFSAERTGGSVSTLTIQRTQQEDSAVYLCASSPDWADTQYFGPGTRLTVL.

Only a few counts were recorded for this clonotype. The V call is TRBV11-2, the J call TRBJ2-5; D gene unclear. The germline V gene encodes CDR1 SGHAT and CDR2 FQNNGV. The CDR3 is 16 amino acids. The germline V and J ends were trimmed by 3 bases and 1 base, with 15 bases remaining between them. Written as DNA, the CDR3 is TGTGCCAGCAGCTTTTCGCTGTTGGCCTCCCAAGAGACCCAGTACTTC. Its protein product is CASSFSLLASQETQYF.

The CDR3 DNA is TGTGCCAGCAGTTTCGGACAGGGGGACCGGAACACTGAAGCTTTCTTT. Protein product: CASSFGQGDRNTEAFF. The chain uses TRBV6-2 or TRBV6-3 and TRBJ1-1, with TRBD1 matching over 10 bases. The CDR3 spans 16 residues. The trim removed 4 bases at V and 1 base at J, leaving 6 bases unmatched. CDR1 and CDR2 (germline): MNHEY, SVGEGT.

This clonotype occurred a few times. This CDR3 is CSAREPPGGDTDTQYF. CDR3 nucleotide sequence: TGCAGTGCTAGAGAGCCCCCCGGGGGTGACACAGATACGCAGTATTTT. J is TRBJ2-3 and V is TRBV20-1; maybe TRBD2 (6 bases). The V gene's germline CDR1 is DFQATT and CDR2 SNEGSKA (reference sequence). The CDR3 is 16 amino acids. Trimming shortened V by 0 bases and J by 2 bases, and 15 bases separated the two germline ends.

This clonotype was recorded a few times. The chain uses TRBV27 and TRBJ2-7; D might be TRBD2 (6 bases). The CDR3 has 13 amino acids. The V gene's germline CDR1 is MNHEY and CDR2 SMNVEV (reference sequence). Deletions cut 7 bases from V and 4 bases from J, with 14 bases between. CDR3 in DNA: TGTGCCAGCATGGCCGGGAGTAGGTACGAGCAGTACTTC. It is translated as CASMAGSRYEQYF.

The genes are TRBV5-1 and TRBJ2-1, with D perhaps given as TRBD1 or TRBD2 (5 bases each). Trimming removed 1 base at V and 9 bases at J, with 11 bases between. CDR1 is SGHRS, CDR2 YFSETQ, per germline. The CDR3 is made up of 13 amino acids. CDR3 sequence (DNA): TGCGCCAGCAGCTTGAGGGACGAACCTGAGCAGTTCTTC. Its protein is CASSLRDEPEQFF.

The V gene is TRBV6-5, the J gene TRBJ1-2; 9 bases line up with TRBD1. The CDR3 runs to 13 residues. The junction had 1 base not matched to a gene; V was cut back by 2 bases and J by 6 bases. CDR1 and CDR2 (germline): MNHEY, SVGAGI. CDR3 sequence reads: CASSYRTGDGYTF. DNA for the CDR3: TGTGCCAGCAGTTACAGGACAGGGGATGGCTACACCTTC.

This clonotype came up many times. The chain recombines TRBV6-4 with TRBJ2-3; D perhaps matches TRBD2 (6 bases). The V end lost 4 bases, the J end lost 4 bases, and 9 bases lay between the germline ends. The CDR3 length is 13 residues. Per the germline V gene, CDR1 is MRHNA and CDR2 is SNTAGT. This CDR3 reads CASSASEADTQYF. Here the CDR3 DNA reads TGTGCCAGCAGTGCTAGCGAGGCAGATACGCAGTATTTT.

The rearrangement uses TRBV3-1 and TRBJ2-3; no clear D gene. The germline V gene encodes CDR1 LGHDT and CDR2 YNNKEL (reference sequence). V shed 0 bases and J shed 0 bases, with 13 bases lying between them. The CDR3 extends over 17 amino acids. The CDR3 DNA reads TGTGCCAGCAGCCAAGAGGGTGGGCGATCTAGCACAGATACGCAGTATTTT. It encodes CASSQEGGRSSTDTQYF.

J is TRBJ2-4 and V is TRBV11-2; no definite D call. This CDR3 spans 15 amino acids. Per germline, CDR1 SGHAT and CDR2 FQNNGV. V was trimmed by 1 base and J by 0 bases, leaving 7 bases between them. The CDR3 DNA reads TGTGCCAGCAGCTTAGGCGTTGGAGCCAAAAACATTCAGTACTTC. Protein: CASSLGVGAKNIQYF. Filled out from reference TRBV11-2 and TRBJ2-4, the complete variable domain reads EAGVAQSPRYKIIEKRQSVAFWCNPISGHATLYWYQQILGQGPKLLIQFQNNGVVDDSQLPKDRFSAERLKGVDSTLKIQPAKLEDSAVYLCASSLGVGAKNIQYFGAGTRLSVL.

In its sample, this clonotype was seen many times. This chain joins TRBV5-1 and TRBJ2-2, with D uncertain. CDR3 length equals 14 residues. From germline, CDR1 is SGHRS and CDR2 YFSETQ. Trimming took off 6 bases at V and 1 base at J, with 10 bases between the two ends. Here the CDR3 reads CASIHELNTGELFF. The CDR3, as DNA: TGCGCCAGCATTCATGAATTGAACACCGGGGAGCTGTTTTTT. Using reference TRBV5-1 and TRBJ2-2 for the parts outside the CDR3, the full variable domain is KAGVTQTPRYLIKTRGQQVTLSCSPISGHRSVSWYQQTPGQGLQFLFEYFSETQRNKGNFPGRFSGRQFSNSRSEMNVSTLELGDSALYLCASIHELNTGELFFGEGSRLTVL.

Ten or more counts support this clonotype. The chain carries TRBV2 and TRBJ2-4; D uncertain. The germline CDR1 and CDR2 sequences are SNHLY and FYNNEI. V was cut by 2 bases and J by 0 bases, with 8 bases left in between. There are 15 residues in the CDR3. CDR3 residues: CASSELVLAKNIQYF. The DNA of the CDR3 is TGTGCCAGCAGTGAACTGGTGCTAGCCAAAAACATTCAGTACTTC.

This chain joins TRBV7-9 and TRBJ2-6; D ambiguous. Per germline, CDR1 SEHNR and CDR2 FQNEAQ (reference sequence). The germline V and J ends were trimmed by 4 bases and 0 bases, with 13 bases remaining between them. This CDR3 contains 17 residues. This CDR3 is CASSSRHYRSGANVLTF. CDR3 in DNA: TGTGCCAGCAGCTCTCGACATTACCGCTCTGGGGCCAACGTCCTGACTTTC. Variable domain in full (rest from reference TRBV7-9 and TRBJ2-6): DTGVSQNPRHKITKRGQNVTFRCDPISEHNRLYWYRQTLGQGPEFLTYFQNEAQLEKSRLLSDRFSAERPKGSFSTLEIQRTEQGDSAMYLCASSSRHYRSGANVLTFGAGSRLTVL.

This clonotype was seen a few times. In DNA, the CDR3 is TGCGCCAGCAGTGAGTCTGGGGAATTAGCCTATGGCTACACCTTC. This codes for CASSESGELAYGYTF. This chain links TRBV10-2 with TRBJ1-2; D is unresolved. CDR3 length: 15 amino acids. The V and J ends lost 0 bases and 4 bases respectively, with 12 bases between them. Germline CDR1 WSHSY, CDR2 SAAADI.

This clonotype was observed at least ten times. J is TRBJ1-5 and V is TRBV20-1, with TRBD1 matching 9 bases. The J segment lost 7 bases and the V segment lost 0 bases, leaving 10 bases of the junction unmatched. From germline, CDR1 is DFQATT and CDR2 SNEGSKA (reference sequence). The CDR3 spans 16 residues. The CDR3 sequence: CSARDRDGTGIQPQHF. CDR3 sequence (DNA): TGCAGTGCTAGAGATCGTGACGGGACAGGGATCCAGCCCCAGCATTTT.

This chain uses TRBV18 with TRBJ2-7, with 8 bases that match TRBD1. Germline V CDR1 and CDR2: KGHSH, LQKENI. CDR3 length: 16 amino acids. The V segment lost 5 bases and the J segment 0 bases; nucleotides outside the gene matches: 9. The CDR3 here is CASSDWDRHPSYEQYF. CDR3 nucleotides: TGTGCCAGCTCAGACTGGGACAGGCATCCCTCCTACGAGCAGTACTTC.

V is TRBV2 and J is TRBJ1-5; TRBD1 agrees at 9 bases. Trimming took 6 bases from V and 7 from J; bases not matched to a gene: 7. This CDR3 has 14 residues. Germline V gives CDR1 SNHLY, CDR2 FYNNEI. CDR3 nucleotide sequence: TGTGCCAGCAGCGGGACAGGGTCTTGGCAGCCCCAGCATTTT. Its translation: CASSGTGSWQPQHF.